In its sample, the clone carrying this T cell receptor beta chain was seen a few times. This record belongs to a study of T cell responses to AZD1222 COVID-19 vaccine. Here immunoSEQ multiplex PCR was the method, and the copy in TCRdb shows in-frame clones only, minus some. The data hold some 180,000 clones, with roughly 87% observed a single time. The TCR was taken from an adult who received the AZD1222 COVID-19 vaccine. Sample: peripheral blood, taken 28 days after the second AZD1222 dose.

The CDR3 bases are TGTGCCTGGAGTCATCTGGGGGTAGGGACTGAAGCTTTCTTT. It specifies CAWSHLGVGTEAFF. This rearrangement joins TRBV30 to TRBJ1-1; D might be TRBD1 (5 bases). The V gene's germline CDR1 is GTSNPN and CDR2 SVGIG (reference sequence). CDR3 length equals 14 residues. V was trimmed by 2 bases and J by 5 bases, leaving 15 bases between them.